The present TCR beta chain was sequenced within a study of shared clonotypes between healthy human individuals. Germline assignment: CDR1 SGHVS and CDR2 FQNEAQ. The CDR3 is made up of 15 amino acids. Germline trimming cut 6 bases from V and 4 bases from J; bases unmatched to any gene: 9. Libraries were prepared by immunoSEQ multiplex PCR; TCRdb keeps only in-frame clonotypes and omits some of them. The sample lists around 2,000,000 clones, about 94% seen once, with approximately 1% in the top ten. CD45RO negativity and positive selection for CCR7 defined naive CD8 cells, a population that excluded terminally differentiated effector memory CD45RA+ cells.

The chain carries TRBV7-8 and TRBJ2-1; 7 nucleotides match TRBD1. The source is a man aged 18 to 30 in good health. Sequencing was performed on naive CD8+ T cells sorted from blood. The CDR3 bases are TGTGCCAGCAGAGATCGACAGGGAGCATACAATGAGCAGTTCTTC. It codes for CASRDRQGAYNEQFF.